The 6 T cell receptor beta chains below all came from one sample that was sequenced in a study of T cell clusters in autoimmune cytopenias (dated by TCRdb to between 2019 and 2020). Sequencing took place on an Illumina MiSeq. To amplify TRB rearrangements, a touch-down multiplex PCR protocol was run with the TRB-A and TRB-B primer pools combined in a single tube. After TCRdb reprocessed the reads, each CDR3 protein sequence was kept as one row, without DNA. The sample's table covers about 5,000 distinct CDR3 sequences. The ten largest account for around 14% of the sample. Each sample's TRB amplification started from around 0.25 ug of peripheral blood genomic DNA, which corresponds to tens of thousands of genome equivalents. A further study also used this sample, focusing on T cell repertoires in aging, cancer and after chemotherapy.

Source material: peripheral blood. The source of these receptors is a human donor in good health.

V and J are TRBV5-4 and TRBJ2-2. Germline V gives CDR1 SGHNT, CDR2 YYREEE (reference sequence). The CDR3 has 14 residues. CDR3 sequence reads: CASSFGLLTGELFF.

The chain uses TRBV5-1 and TRBJ1-2. Germline values: CDR1 SGHRS, CDR2 YFSETQ. The CDR3 extends over 14 amino acids. The CDR3: CASSTTSSNDGYTF.

CDR3: CASSWIRGSGANVLTF. The chain links TRBV7-2 to TRBJ2-6; absent DNA, TCRdb's TRBD1 call cannot be checked. CDR1 is SGHTA and CDR2 is FQGNSA in the germline V gene. The length of the CDR3 is 16 residues.

The chain employs TRBV24-1 and TRBJ2-5. The length of the CDR3 is 11 residues. The germline gives CDR1 KGHDR, CDR2 SFDVKD. The CDR3 reads CATSLGETQYF.

The chain is built from TRBV29-1 and TRBJ2-2; TCRdb's D call, TRBD2, is unchecked because there is no DNA. Germline assignment: CDR1 SQVTM and CDR2 ANQGSEA. This CDR3 region has 14 residues. This CDR3 reads CSVEREGNTGELFF.

According to its frequency, this clonotype is medium-sized. This chain connects TRBV29-1 to TRBJ1-1. CDR1 SQVTM and CDR2 ANQGSEA come from the germline V gene. This CDR3 has 11 residues. The CDR3 loop reads CSGSMNTEAFF.